The rows below give T cell receptor beta chains drawn from one sample of a study of blood T cell repertoires in COVID-19. Assay used: immunoSEQ multiplex PCR; TCRdb lists only in-frame clones, some missing. Of 90,000 to 120,000 clones in the sample, about four fifths were seen once. Sample: peripheral blood. The receptors shown here come from a woman in her 70s with acute or convalescent COVID-19. The CDR3 runs from the conserved cysteine through the conserved F or W. D genes are given only for firm matches. Clone size is given for some rows only: seen once, a few or many times, or a class if the clone is expanded.

D: NA; J: TRBJ1-2; V: TRBV6-5; size: NA; CDR3: CASSYRGREGNGYTF
D: NA; J: TRBJ2-7; V: TRBV3-1/TRBV3-2; size: NA; CDR3: CASSQDSPSVSYEQYF
D: NA; J: TRBJ1-2; V: TRBV7-6; size: NA; CDR3: CASSLGYTF
D: TRBD1; J: TRBJ1-2; V: TRBV30; size: NA; CDR3: CAWGEIQGIRGYTF
D: NA; J: TRBJ2-7; V: TRBV5-1; size: NA; CDR3: CASSYGGSYSYEQYF
D: TRBD2; J: TRBJ2-5; V: TRBV29-1; size: NA; CDR3: CSGTSGSQETQYF
D: TRBD1; J: TRBJ1-2; V: TRBV7-2; size: NA; CDR3: CASSFRQGANYGYTF
D: NA; J: TRBJ1-3; V: TRBV6-1; size: once; CDR3: CASSEHSGNTIYF
D: TRBD1; J: TRBJ1-2; V: TRBV3-1/TRBV3-2; size: NA; CDR3: CASSPRQGFYGYTF
D: NA; J: TRBJ2-1; V: TRBV18; size: NA; CDR3: CASSPSYNEQFF
D: NA; J: TRBJ2-1; V: TRBV19; size: NA; CDR3: CASTQGGLPLAEQFF
D: NA; J: TRBJ2-2; V: TRBV7-9; size: NA; CDR3: CASSSRRRQGLTGELFF
D: TRBD1; J: TRBJ1-6; V: TRBV5-4; size: few; CDR3: CASSSGQGRNNSPLHF
D: TRBD1; J: TRBJ1-1; V: TRBV9; size: NA; CDR3: CASSPGTGFLTFF
D: TRBD2; J: TRBJ2-5; V: TRBV7-9; size: NA; CDR3: CASSSGLAGLRSIVETQYF
D: NA; J: TRBJ2-5; V: TRBV9; size: once; CDR3: CASSVGARTQAIETQYF
D: NA; J: TRBJ2-1; V: TRBV7-5; size: NA; CDR3: CARTKGQGYEQFF
D: NA; J: TRBJ2-3; V: TRBV11-2; size: few; CDR3: CASTRGGGVGDTQYF
D: TRBD1; J: TRBJ1-6; V: TRBV7-9; size: NA; CDR3: CASSSKSGTVRSPLHF
D: NA; J: TRBJ2-6; V: TRBV19; size: NA; CDR3: CASIHRSLRTSGANVLTF
D: NA; J: TRBJ2-1; V: TRBV30; size: once; CDR3: CAWSHDSIADEQFF
D: TRBD2; J: TRBJ2-1; V: TRBV7-8; size: NA; CDR3: CASSLEAGGLNEQFF
D: TRBD1; J: TRBJ1-5; V: TRBV19; size: NA; CDR3: CASRPGTGAQSQPQHF
D: NA; J: TRBJ1-1; V: TRBV6-5; size: NA; CDR3: CASSYSKNTEAFF
D: TRBD1; J: TRBJ2-5; V: TRBV7-9; size: NA; CDR3: CASSWGQGEAETQYF
D: NA; J: TRBJ1-1; V: TRBV10-3; size: NA; CDR3: CAMGGANTEAFF